One sample yielded the 29 T cell receptor beta chains listed below, sequenced in a study of blood T cell repertoires in COVID-19. Clones were sequenced by immunoSEQ multiplex PCR, and TCRdb holds only the in-frame ones, with some missing. The sample lists roughly 400,000 clones, over 75% seen once, with 0.95% to 1.3% in the top ten. Sequencing input: PBMCs or T cells enriched from blood (not recorded which). Receptors were obtained from a man aged 25 to 40 who had recovered from COVID-19.

To note about this clone: Other DNA sequences in the sample encode the same CDR3. The rearrangement links TRBV24-1 to TRBJ2-1; D is unclear. The CDR3 covers 12 residues. V lost 1 base to trimming and J lost 5 bases, with 2 bases between them. CDR1 is KGHDR, CDR2 SFDVKD, per germline. The CDR3 is CATSDFNNEQFF. For the CDR3, the DNA is TGTGCCACCAGTGATTTTAACAATGAGCAGTTCTTC.

The rearrangement joins TRBV18 to TRBJ2-6; perhaps TRBD1 as D (5 bases). The V end was cut by 0 bases, the J end by 0 bases, with 9 bases between. Germline V gene lookup returns CDR1 KGHSH and CDR2 LQKENI. CDR3 length equals 17 residues. The CDR3 DNA reads as TGTGCCAGCTCACCACCTAACACAGGCTCTGGGGCCAACGTCCTGACTTTC. It codes for CASSPPNTGSGANVLTF.

This chain joins TRBV6-5 and TRBJ2-7; the D is unclear. The V gene's germline CDR1 is MNHEY and CDR2 SVGAGI. CDR3 length: 15 residues. V was trimmed by 6 bases and J by 5 bases, leaving 20 bases between them. The CDR3 loop is CASSPGSKRRDEQYF. CDR3 coding DNA: TGTGCCAGCAGCCCCGGGTCCAAGCGACGTGACGAGCAGTACTTC.

The chain combines TRBV2 with TRBJ1-3, with a weak D call TRBD1 (6 bases). The CDR3 consists of 16 residues. Trimming pared 5 bases from V and 0 bases from J, leaving 14 bases between. Germline CDR1 SNHLY, CDR2 FYNNEI. This chain's CDR3 is CASSYGQSSSGNTIYF. DNA of the CDR3: TGTGCCAGCAGTTACGGACAGTCGAGCTCTGGAAACACCATATATTTT.

The rearrangement links TRBV10-2 to TRBJ1-1; D unresolved. Trimming left V 6 bases short and J 0 bases short, with 8 bases between. The CDR3 has 13 residues. The germline gives CDR1 WSHSY, CDR2 SAAADI. CDR3 residues: CASSGRMNTEAFF. The CDR3 DNA reads TGCGCCAGCAGCGGTCGAATGAACACTGAAGCTTTCTTT.

V is TRBV28 and J is TRBJ2-7, with 8 bases lining up with TRBD1. Looked up from germline, CDR1 is MDHEN and CDR2 is SYDVKM. The trim removed 2 bases at V and 6 bases at J, leaving 3 bases unmatched. The CDR3 sequence is 13 residues long. The CDR3 is CASSLQQGVEQYF. In DNA, the CDR3 is TGTGCCAGCAGTTTACAACAGGGGGTCGAGCAGTACTTC.

J is TRBJ2-4 and V is TRBV15; TRBD1 might be the D (6 bases). V lost 2 bases, J lost 8 bases, and 16 bases lay in between. Germline loops: CDR1 LNHNV, CDR2 YYDKDF (reference sequence). CDR3 length: 15 amino acids. CDR3 residues: CATSRQGLDSDIQYF. The CDR3 bases are TGTGCCACCAGCAGACAGGGGTTGGACTCGGACATTCAGTACTTC.

This clone was observed once. J is TRBJ1-2 and V is TRBV10-3; tentatively, D is TRBD1 (5 bases). V was pared by 2 bases and J by 7 bases, with 20 bases between. The CDR3 is 16 amino acids. CDR1 and CDR2 from the germline V gene are ENHRY and SYGVKD. CDR3 sequence reads: CAISEKLAGSYSGYTF. The CDR3, as DNA: TGTGCCATCAGTGAGAAACTGGCAGGGTCATACTCTGGCTACACCTTC.

V gene TRBV28 combines with J gene TRBJ2-2; no reliable D call. Germline values: CDR1 MDHEN, CDR2 SYDVKM. The germline V and J ends were trimmed by 7 bases and 4 bases, with 13 bases remaining between them. CDR3 length: 14 amino acids. For the CDR3, the DNA is TGTGCCAGCACCCCCCGCTATCTCACCGGGGAGCTGTTTTTT. Translated, it gives CASTPRYLTGELFF.

Comments on this clone: The same CDR3 is also encoded by other DNA sequences in this sample. The rearrangement uses TRBV18 and TRBJ2-7; 9 nucleotides line up with TRBD2. V lost 0 bases, J lost 4 bases, and 1 base stayed unmatched. This CDR3 region has 14 residues. Per the germline V gene, CDR1 is KGHSH and CDR2 is LQKENI. The CDR3, as DNA: TGTGCCAGCTCACCACCGGGACTAGCTTACGAGCAGTACTTC. It translates to CASSPPGLAYEQYF.

A few counts support this clone. V gene TRBV30 combines with J gene TRBJ2-2, with a weak D call TRBD2 (5 bases). The V end was cut by 3 bases, the J end by 7 bases, with 18 bases between. Per the germline V gene, CDR1 is GTSNPN and CDR2 is SVGIG (reference sequence). The CDR3 is 15 residues long. CDR3 DNA: TGTGCCTGGAGCACCCTAACGGGAACTGTCGGGGAGCTGTTTTTT. This codes for CAWSTLTGTVGELFF.

The chain recombines TRBV10-3 with TRBJ2-3, with 10 bases identical to TRBD2. The CDR3 is 14 amino acids. Germline loops: CDR1 ENHRY, CDR2 SYGVKD. With 4 bases clipped from V and 7 bases from J, the junction kept 5 bases outside the gene matches. CDR3 sequence reads: CAISVTSGTHTQYF. The CDR3, as DNA: TGTGCCATCAGTGTTACTAGCGGGACACATACGCAGTATTTT.

The chain recombines TRBV5-1 with TRBJ1-1, with D possibly TRBD1 on 5 matching bases. The CDR3 extends over 15 amino acids. Trimming took 2 bases from V and 1 from J, leaving 12 bases between them. The germline V gene encodes CDR1 SGHRS and CDR2 YFSETQ. CDR3 DNA: TGCGCCAGCAGCTTTTTCCAGGGAGGGAACACTGAAGCTTTCTTT. This codes for CASSFFQGGNTEAFF.

The chain has TRBV29-1 and TRBJ1-1, with TRBD1 as a possible D gene (6 bases). The CDR3 totals 12 residues. In germline, CDR1 is SQVTM, CDR2 ANQGSEA. Trimming took off 7 bases at V and 11 bases at J, with 20 bases between the two ends. In DNA form, the CDR3 reads TGCAGCGCTGCCTCCGGGGGGCCCGGGGCTTTCTTT. Its protein product is CSAASGGPGAFF.

The chain joins TRBV18 to TRBJ1-5, with D perhaps TRBD1 (5 bases). This CDR3 is 14 amino acids long. The germline V and J ends were trimmed by 2 bases and 2 bases, with 7 bases remaining between them. Per germline, CDR1 KGHSH and CDR2 LQKENI. The CDR3 nucleotides are TGTGCCAGCTCACCAACGGGGGGCAATCAGCCCCAGCATTTT. Translated, it gives CASSPTGGNQPQHF.

This clone showed up just once. This rearrangement joins TRBV7-9 to TRBJ2-7; unclear D gene. Germline loops: CDR1 SEHNR, CDR2 FQNEAQ (reference sequence). V lost 5 bases to trimming and J lost 0 bases, with 5 bases between them. This CDR3 comprises 12 residues. Here the CDR3 DNA reads TGTGCCAGCAGCCCAGGCTCCTACGAGCAGTACTTC. Its translation: CASSPGSYEQYF.

CDR3: CSAPVTGELFF. For the CDR3, the DNA is TGCAGCGCTCCGGTCACCGGGGAGCTGTTTTTT. The chain joins TRBV29-1 to TRBJ2-2; D not certain. Germline V lookup: CDR1 SQVTM, CDR2 ANQGSEA. V gave up 7 bases and J gave up 4 bases, with 7 bases separating them. CDR3 length: 11 amino acids.

The chain uses TRBV5-1 and TRBJ1-2; 7 bases line up with TRBD1. V dropped 3 bases and J dropped 3; count of bases not matched to a gene: 5. Germline assignment: CDR1 SGHRS and CDR2 YFSETQ. The CDR3 runs 14 residues. The CDR3 region is CASSSGQKDYGYTF. In nucleotides, the CDR3 is TGCGCCAGCAGCTCGGGACAGAAGGACTATGGCTACACCTTC.

The chain employs TRBV11-2 and TRBJ2-1, with 10 bases that match TRBD2. The CDR3 extends over 16 amino acids. The V and J ends lost 5 bases and 10 bases, in that order; junction bases with no gene match: 14. Germline CDR1 SGHAT, CDR2 FQNNGV. The CDR3 is CASSARPSGSFHEQFF. The CDR3 DNA sequence: TGTGCCAGCAGCGCCAGACCTAGCGGGAGTTTTCACGAGCAGTTCTTC.

This chain uses TRBV7-8 with TRBJ2-7; TRBD2 matches 13 bases. This CDR3 comprises 15 residues. J was trimmed by 2 bases and V by 6 bases; bases with no gene match: 4. Germline lookup yields CDR1 SGHVS and CDR2 FQNEAQ. CDR3 nucleotide sequence: TGTGCCAGCAGTTCACTAGCGGGAGGGACCTACGAGCAGTACTTC. Translating it yields CASSSLAGGTYEQYF. The whole variable domain, remainder taken from reference TRBV7-8 and TRBJ2-7, is GAGVSQSPRYKVAKRGQDVALRCDPISGHVSLFWYQQALGQGPEFLTYFQNEAQLDKSGLPSDRFFAERPEGSVSTLKIQRTQQEDSAVYLCASSSLAGGTYEQYFGPGTRLTVT.

The genes are TRBV4-1 and TRBJ1-4; 9 bases line up with TRBD1. This CDR3 has 17 residues. Trimming took 0 bases from V and 6 from J; bases not matched to a gene: 8. Germline CDR1 reads MGHRA; CDR2 reads YSYEKL. The CDR3, as DNA: TGCGCCAGCAGCCAAGATAGGGGGACAGGGTGGGATGAAAAACTGTTTTTT. Encoded protein: CASSQDRGTGWDEKLFF.

The chain couples TRBV4-1 to TRBJ1-5; no reliable D call. The CDR3 covers 15 residues. Trimming removed 0 bases from V and 4 bases from J, with 10 bases in between. Germline-derived CDR1 and CDR2 are MGHRA and YSYEKL. The DNA of the CDR3 is TGCGCCAGCAGCCAAGATTTCCCAAAAAATCAGCCCCAGCATTTT. This sequence encodes CASSQDFPKNQPQHF.

The chain recombines TRBV3-1 (or the pseudogene TRBV3-2) with TRBJ2-2; D unclear. The V gene's germline CDR1 is LGHDT and CDR2 YNNKEL (reference sequence). V was pared by 5 bases and J by 3 bases, with 4 bases between. CDR3 length: 12 amino acids. The CDR3 DNA follows: TGTGCCAGCAGCTACTACACCGGGGAGCTGTTTTTT. It codes for CASSYYTGELFF.

This clone occurred once. The V call is TRBV5-6, the J call TRBJ2-5, with D unresolved. The germline V gene encodes CDR1 SGHDT and CDR2 YYEEEE. The CDR3 contains 14 residues. The V end lost 0 bases, the J end lost 2 bases, and 8 bases lay between the germline ends. In DNA, the CDR3 is TGTGCCAGCAGCTTGGTTACGGTTCAAGAGACCCAGTACTTC. Translated, it gives CASSLVTVQETQYF.

The chain combines TRBV20-1 with TRBJ2-1; the D gene is possibly TRBD2 (6 bases). V was cut by 3 bases and J by 7 bases, with 10 bases left in between. Germline assignment: CDR1 DFQATT and CDR2 SNEGSKA (reference sequence). CDR3 length: 12 amino acids. This CDR3 is CSASPSGNEQFF. In nucleotides, the CDR3 is TGCAGTGCTAGTCCGAGCGGGAATGAGCAGTTCTTC.

The V and J genes are TRBV4-1 and TRBJ1-3, with no clear D. Germline CDR1 is MGHRA and CDR2 is YSYEKL. The CDR3 length is 14 residues. The V end lost 0 bases, the J end lost 0 bases, and 3 bases lay between the germline ends. CDR3 DNA sequence: TGCGCCAGCAGCCAAGACCGCTCTGGAAACACCATATATTTT. Translation: CASSQDRSGNTIYF.

The chain joins TRBV5-1 to TRBJ1-1; D is unclear. Germline V CDR1 and CDR2: SGHRS, YFSETQ. V was pared by 3 bases and J by 4 bases, with 19 bases between. CDR3 length equals 16 residues. Here the CDR3 reads CASSYRQDGAGTEAFF. The CDR3 DNA follows: TGCGCCAGCAGCTACCGCCAGGATGGAGCGGGCACTGAAGCTTTCTTT.

The sample holds a few counts of this clone. The chain employs TRBV6-4 and TRBJ1-1; TRBD1 might be the D (6 bases). This CDR3 contains 13 residues. With 7 bases removed from V and 1 base from J, the gap between germline ends came to 10 bases. Germline-derived CDR1 and CDR2 are MRHNA and SNTAGT. The CDR3 here is CASKQQGNTEAFF. CDR3 sequence (DNA): TGTGCCAGCAAACAACAGGGGAACACTGAAGCTTTCTTT.

The chain links TRBV4-1 to TRBJ2-7, with a weak D call TRBD2 (6 bases). Germline values: CDR1 MGHRA, CDR2 YSYEKL. V lost 7 bases and J lost 5, with 15 bases in between. The CDR3 is 13 residues long. In nucleotides, the CDR3 is TGCGCCAGCAATACGGACGGGGGAGACGAGCAGTACTTC. Encoded protein: CASNTDGGDEQYF.